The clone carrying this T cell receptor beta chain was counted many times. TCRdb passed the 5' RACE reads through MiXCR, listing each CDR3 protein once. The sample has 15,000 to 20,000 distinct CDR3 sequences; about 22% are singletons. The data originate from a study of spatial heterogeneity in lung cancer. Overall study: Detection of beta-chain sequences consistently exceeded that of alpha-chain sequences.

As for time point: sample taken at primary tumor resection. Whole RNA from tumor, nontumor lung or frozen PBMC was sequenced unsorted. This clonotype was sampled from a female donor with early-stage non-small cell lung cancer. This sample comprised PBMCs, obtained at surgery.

CDR3 region: CASSPDRAFYGYTF. The CDR3 DNA is TGTGCCAGCAGCCCCGACAGGGCCTTCTATGGCTACACCTTC. The chain employs TRBV14 and TRBJ1-2; TRBD1 aligns across 7 bases. The V and J ends lost 4 bases and 4 bases, in that order; junction bases with no gene match: 6. CDR3 size: 14 residues. Germline V gives CDR1 SGHDN, CDR2 FVKESK.